This T cell receptor beta chain was recovered during a study of blood T cell repertoires in COVID-19. Study-level background: The samples span acute and convalescent COVID-19 from the United States, Italy and Spain.

TCRdb's table, derived via immunoSEQ multiplex PCR, lists solely in-frame clones and lacks some. This sample carries fewer than 350,000 clones, about nine tenths of them seen once, and the ten largest clones take approximately 0.97%. Enrollees, about 18 to 89 years old, lived in 24 US areas. Exposed participants came across a COVID-19 case within 2 weeks before study entry. The sequence derives from a young woman who had been exposed to COVID-19. Sequencing was done on a sample of PBMCs or T cells enriched from blood (not recorded which).

CDR3 in DNA: TGTGCCAGTAGTTCGACACCCTCTGGGGCCAACGTCCTGACTTTC. It yields the protein CASSSTPSGANVLTF. The V and J genes are TRBV19 and TRBJ2-6; D remains unclear. The V and J ends lost 5 bases and 0 bases respectively, with 8 bases between them. The CDR3 runs to 15 residues. Germline CDR1 and CDR2: LNHDA and SQIVND (reference sequence).